This T cell receptor (beta chain) was retrieved from a study of immune cell composition in non-small cell lung cancer (dated by TCRdb to the late 2010s). With respect to the entire study: To assign histologic subtype, which was mostly lung adenocarcinoma or squamous cell carcinoma, H&E was combined with p63, CK5, Napsin A and TTF-1 immunohistochemistry. In supplementary cohort #1, which comprised 10 to 11 lung adenocarcinoma cases, paired tumour/lung TCR-beta sequencing was performed and TIL populations were generated so that tumour reactivity could be assessed. Adaptive Biotechnologies TCR-beta sequencing was carried out on some 36 paired NSCLC tumour and non-adjacent lung specimens, as well as on about 25 tumour-only specimens. Several tumour specimens with TCR-beta data were of rare histological subtypes and were excluded from the subtype comparisons. The investigation overall reported the following: No significant correlation was found between tumour TCR-beta clonality and smoking pack-years. In 9 to 11 adenocarcinoma cases, maximal tumour-associated clone frequency correlated strongly with TIL tumour reactivity, whereas overall clonality did not. Only 10 or so cases were included in the reactivity cohort, and sequence sharing between tumour-reactive clones and the dominant in vivo tumour-associated clones was not shown. Tumour-associated clones >0.5% were found in nearly half of NSCLC cases, namely in around 33% of adenocarcinomas versus about four fifths of squamous carcinomas. Compared with lung adenocarcinoma tumours, lung squamous cell carcinoma showed significantly higher Top 10 clone scores and productive clonality.

With regard to this clone: This clone's antigen is unknown. Base qualities are not provided; no much larger clone lies one nucleotide away.

Frozen aliquots of unsorted single-cell suspensions were used for genomic DNA extraction with the QIAamp DNA kit. Surgically resected non-small cell lung cancer tissue was used for the tumour samples. Tissues arrived within 2 hours after resection and were immediately processed into single-cell suspensions. Tissue was mechanically dissociated and enzymatically digested with DNase I, collagenase I and hyaluronidase for approximately 30 minutes at 37 °C, then filtered and RBC-lysed. Here V drops 8 bases and J drops 5 bases, and the junction holds 5 bases not matched to any gene. From the cysteine through the phenylalanine, the CDR3 covers 13 amino acids. The entry retains the CDR3 DNA only, 39 bases that are in frame from base 1. The CDR1 and CDR2 encoded by the germline V gene are ENHRY and SYGVKD. A two-step multiplex PCR amplified TCR-beta CDR3 regions from genomic DNA, and the second step of the PCR added Illumina-compatible adaptors. TCR-beta immunosequencing was carried out on an Illumina platform through the commercial immunoSEQ service. Regarding the original processing steps: Repertoires were summarised by productive clonality and by Top 10 Clones, defined as the percentage of T-cell templates derived from the ten most frequent sequences. Productive clonality had a range of 0 to 1, where 1 means a monoclonal population. Using log10 scatter plots, tumour-associated clones were identified as sequences that made up at least 0.1% of tumour T-cell templates yet were absent from the matched non-adjacent lung. Analyses were done in GraphPad Prism7 and R, with Student's t-tests for two-group comparisons, ANOVA for stages, and linear regression for relationships. In its TCRdb copy, this immuneACCESS table keeps in-frame sequences only and misses some clones. Where compared with another copy, unresolved V genes explain less than half of these, and the others have no known cause. Clonal size and the V and J genes are those of that table, whereas D and trimming came from the DNA. This sample holds about 2,200 clones; around 88% were observed only once. The ten top clones hold roughly 3% of the sample.

Sequencing used lung tumor tissue. This clonotype was sampled from a human donor with non-small cell lung cancer. The rearranged chain carries TRBV10-3 and TRBJ2-7; TRBD1 matches 11 bases in the middle. Here the CDR3 is given as CAIWTGGDHEQYF. The nucleotides read TGTGCCATCTGGACAGGGGGCGACCACGAGCAGTACTTC.